The clone carrying this TCR beta chain was counted a few times. At one boundary the junction diverges from the germline segment, which might be a read error. These data come from a study of T-cell reconstitution after alpha-beta-depleted transplantation in children. Preparation of the TCRbeta library was carried out with unique molecular identifiers. Using its own MiXCR run on the PCR reads, TCRdb lists one record per CDR3 protein. The sample lists around 360,000 distinct CDR3 sequences, approximately 10% occurring once. Germline lookup yields CDR1 SSHAT and CDR2 FNYEAQ (reference sequence). The CDR3 spans 17 residues.

The J gene is TRBJ2-1, the V gene TRBV7-7, with 8 bases lining up with TRBD1. This receptor was taken from a human donor who donated a stem cell graft to a child with acute lymphoblastic leukemia. The specimen comprised PBMCs from the stem cell graft donor, sampled from the stem cell graft. The CDR3 protein is CASSAQSINRGYNEQFF. Written as DNA, the CDR3 is TGTGCTAGCAGCGCACAATCTATCAACAGGGGGTACAATGAGCAGTTCTTC.